The rows below give T cell receptor beta chains drawn from one sample of a study of OX40 agonist ivuxolimab in advanced cancers. Using immunoSEQ multiplex PCR, the repertoire was profiled, and TCRdb retains in-frame clones only, with some absent. The table lists about 140,000 clones, roughly 91% of them singletons. Here the sequenced sample was CD4+ or CD8+ T cells sorted from blood, taken in a trial of the OX40 agonist ivuxolimab. These receptors came from an adult with an advanced solid tumor such as melanoma, head and neck, liver or kidney cancer. CDR3s leave out the opening cysteine and the closing phenylalanine or tryptophan. The order of the fields is D gene, V gene, clone size, CDR3 protein. A D gene is named only where the DNA matches it firmly. The size of a clone is reported for some rows only, either as once, few or many, or as a class for expanded clones.

D: TRBD2
V: TRBV28
size: -
CDR3: ASSSGGADSYEQY

D: -
V: TRBV11-2
size: -
CDR3: ASSVGTVSTDTQY

D: -
V: TRBV6-5
size: -
CDR3: ASSYDLYGYT

D: -
V: TRBV6-5
size: -
CDR3: ASIQSRSWNSPLH

D: TRBD1
V: TRBV5-1
size: once
CDR3: ASSFDRGAYEQY

D: -
V: TRBV19
size: -
CDR3: ASSITPSGANVLT

D: -
V: TRBV7-2
size: -
CDR3: ASSASGGVSGNTIY

D: TRBD1
V: TRBV28
size: once
CDR3: ASSLAPGQGYGYT

D: -
V: TRBV28
size: few
CDR3: ASSLPQGSAEAF

D: -
V: TRBV18
size: once
CDR3: ASSRTDPTNEKLF

D: -
V: TRBV6-6
size: -
CDR3: ASRTRGAALSGELF

D: TRBD2
V: TRBV20-1
size: -
CDR3: SARDSGRKY

D: TRBD1
V: TRBV6-1
size: -
CDR3: ASSPREGASYEQY

D: -
V: TRBV19
size: -
CDR3: ASSTPGRAANVLT

D: -
V: TRBV5-1
size: -
CDR3: ASSLIPAESGELF

D: -
V: TRBV6-1
size: -
CDR3: ASSLDPPADTQY

D: -
V: TRBV4-3
size: -
CDR3: ASSQEWGRVQY

D: TRBD2
V: TRBV7-3
size: -
CDR3: ASSPTTSGRPSYEQY

D: -
V: TRBV7-2
size: -
CDR3: ASSLAGAGRAYGYT

D: -
V: TRBV5-4
size: -
CDR3: ASSLGSLNTEAF

D: TRBD1
V: TRBV5-4
size: -
CDR3: ASSRPGTGTGANVLT

D: TRBD2
V: TRBV30
size: -
CDR3: AWSVYAGASYEQY

D: -
V: TRBV11-2
size: -
CDR3: ASSFRRGGALQETQY

D: -
V: TRBV30
size: -
CDR3: AWSVPRRPEAF

D: -
V: TRBV7-2
size: once
CDR3: ASSLGYNYPDEQY

D: -
V: TRBV9
size: -
CDR3: ASSEAFSTLSYNEQF

D: -
V: TRBV7-2
size: few
CDR3: ASSNAPGYEQY

D: -
V: TRBV27
size: once
CDR3: ASSLYGLATLQETQY

D: -
V: TRBV6-5
size: -
CDR3: ASSKTTSNQPQH

D: -
V: TRBV5-4
size: -
CDR3: ASSLLSVNSPLH

D: -
V: TRBV5-4
size: once
CDR3: ASSRIGEYGYT

D: TRBD1
V: TRBV7-8
size: -
CDR3: ASSLHRDRENIQY

D: TRBD1
V: TRBV19
size: -
CDR3: ASRQGERQPQH

D: -
V: TRBV7-9
size: -
CDR3: ASSLPGWSAQH

D: TRBD1
V: TRBV5-4
size: -
CDR3: ASRRGTDREETQY

D: -
V: TRBV5-1
size: -
CDR3: ASSSIQGEAF